The 13 T cell receptor beta chains below were found in one sample sequenced in a study of chemoradiotherapy in HPV16-positive cancers (dated 2022 in TCRdb). Libraries were made using the immunoSEQ multiplex PCR assay. The table was pulled from immuneACCESS by TCRdb, which kept in-frame rearrangements only. Such tables lose some clones; where checked, under half of the loss comes from unresolved V genes, and the rest has no known cause. This sample comprises about 10,000 clones, roughly 82% of them detected only once. The ten largest make up about 2.5% of the sample. The source was blood, collected from a patient who underwent chemoradiotherapy. The receptor source for this set is a human donor with HPV-associated anogenital cancer.

This chain links TRBV6-1 with TRBJ1-2; possibly TRBD1 for D (5 bases). V gave up 0 bases and J gave up 3 bases, with 8 bases separating them. The CDR3 loop spans 14 amino acids. CDR1 is MNHNS and CDR2 is SASEGT in the germline V gene. CDR3 bases: TGTGCCAGCAGTGAAGCGCAGGGTGACTATGGCTACACCTTC. Amino acids: CASSEAQGDYGYTF.

The chain recombines TRBV19 with TRBJ1-4, with D possibly matching TRBD1 (5 bases). CDR1 LNHDA and CDR2 SQIVND come from the germline V gene (reference sequence). The CDR3 length is 16 residues. The germline V and J ends were trimmed by 6 bases and 0 bases, with 14 bases remaining between them. The CDR3 is CASRRGTIATNEKLFF. The CDR3 DNA reads as TGTGCCAGTAGGCGAGGGACGATTGCAACTAATGAAAAACTGTTTTTT.

The chain couples TRBV5-1 to TRBJ1-4, with 8 positions matching TRBD1. Germline V CDR1 and CDR2: SGHRS, YFSETQ. The CDR3 is 21 residues long. Germline trimming cut 3 bases from V and 1 base from J; bases unmatched to any gene: 20. The CDR3 is CASSYAAGQGSLRRTNEKLFF. Written as DNA, the CDR3 is TGCGCCAGCAGCTACGCCGCAGGACAGGGATCCTTGCGGCGAACTAATGAAAAACTGTTTTTT.

This rearrangement joins TRBV2 to TRBJ2-1, with a possible D match to TRBD1 (6 bases). The ends were cut back, 5 bases at V and 0 bases at J, with 14 bases in the middle. This CDR3 comprises 16 residues. Germline CDR1 is SNHLY and CDR2 is FYNNEI. In DNA form, the CDR3 reads TGTGCCAGCAGTTTTCAGGGGCCCAGCTCCTACAATGAGCAGTTCTTC. As protein: CASSFQGPSSYNEQFF. Full variable domain (outside the CDR3, taken from reference TRBV2 and TRBJ2-1): EPEVTQTPSHQVTQMGQEVILRCVPISNHLYFYWYRQILGQKVEFLVSFYNNEISEKSEIFDDQFSVERPDGSNFTLKIRSTKLEDSAMYFCASSFQGPSSYNEQFFGPGTRLTVL.

The chain couples TRBV19 to TRBJ1-2; 10 bases line up with TRBD1. The CDR3 has 15 amino acids. Germline V gene sequence: CDR1 LNHDA, CDR2 SQIVND (reference sequence). V trimming: 3 bases; J trimming: 2 bases; junction bases outside the gene matches: 3. CDR3 nucleotides: TGTGCCAGTAGTATCTTGGGACAGGGGAACTATGGCTACACCTTC. It translates to CASSILGQGNYGYTF.

The chain uses TRBV19 and TRBJ2-7; D gene ambiguous. V was shortened by 1 base and J by 0 bases, with 7 bases between the two germline ends. The CDR3 runs to 14 residues. CDR1 and CDR2 (germline): LNHDA, SQIVND (reference sequence). CDR3 DNA sequence: TGTGCCAGTAGTATAGTTTTCGGCTCCTACGAGCAGTACTTC. Its protein is CASSIVFGSYEQYF. The complete variable domain, with remaining parts taken from reference TRBV19 and TRBJ2-7, reads DGGITQSPKYLFRKEGQNVTLSCEQNLNHDAMYWYRQDPGQGLRLIYYSQIVNDFQKGDIAEGYSVSREKKESFPLTVTSAQKNPTAFYLCASSIVFGSYEQYFGPGTRLTVT.

The chain joins TRBV4-1 to TRBJ1-2; maybe TRBD1 (6 bases). This CDR3 is 17 amino acids long. Trimming cost V 0 bases and J 6 bases, with 20 bases left between them. Germline CDR1 reads MGHRA; CDR2 reads YSYEKL. The CDR3 region is CASSQDGTGQKGNGYTF. Written as DNA, the CDR3 is TGCGCCAGCAGCCAAGATGGCACAGGGCAGAAAGGAAATGGCTACACCTTC.

The rearrangement links TRBV7-2 to TRBJ1-2; D call uncertain. Germline values: CDR1 SGHTA, CDR2 FQGNSA. The CDR3 covers 13 residues. Trimming pared 0 bases from V and 8 bases from J, leaving 10 bases between. The chain's CDR3 is CASSLAGNWGYTF. CDR3 sequence (DNA): TGTGCCAGCAGCTTAGCCGGGAATTGGGGCTACACCTTC.

This chain connects TRBV6-5 to TRBJ2-1; D is unclear. Looked up from germline, CDR1 is MNHEY and CDR2 is SVGAGI. The CDR3 length is 15 residues. With 6 bases removed from V and 0 bases from J, the gap between germline ends came to 12 bases. The DNA for the CDR3 is TGTGCCAGCAGAGATGACGGTAGCTCCTACAATGAGCAGTTCTTC. It specifies CASRDDGSSYNEQFF.

The chain recombines TRBV10-2 with TRBJ1-6, with D possibly TRBD1 on 6 matching bases. V lost 2 bases, J lost 14 bases, and 7 bases lay in between. Germline-derived CDR1 and CDR2 are WSHSY and SAAADI. This CDR3 spans 11 amino acids. This CDR3 is CASSERDTLHF. CDR3 DNA sequence: TGCGCCAGCAGTGAGAGGGACACCCTCCACTTT.

This chain joins TRBV5-8 and TRBJ2-2; TRBD2 aligns across 10 bases. Germline V CDR1 and CDR2: SGHTS, YDEGEE. The CDR3 length is 15 residues. V dropped 4 bases and J dropped 1; count of bases not matched to a gene: 1. CDR3 nucleotides: TGTGCCAGCAGCCGACTAGCGGGGAACACCGGGGAGCTGTTTTTT. It yields the protein CASSRLAGNTGELFF.

This clone was seen more than once but under ten times. V and J are TRBV29-1 and TRBJ1-1; D is unclear. The CDR3 runs 13 residues. Trimming stripped 3 bases from V and 1 base from J, with 9 bases between. Germline assignment: CDR1 SQVTM and CDR2 ANQGSEA. The CDR3 loop is CSVEAQRNTEAFF. CDR3 bases: TGCAGCGTTGAGGCACAGAGGAACACTGAAGCTTTCTTT.

V and J are TRBV2 and TRBJ2-3; the D call may be TRBD1 or TRBD2 (5 bases each). From germline, CDR1 is SNHLY and CDR2 FYNNEI. This CDR3 comprises 13 residues. Trimming shortened V by 11 bases and J by 0 bases, and 12 bases separated the two germline ends. The CDR3 spells CAGGVASTDTQYF. In DNA, the CDR3 is TGTGCCGGGGGTGTCGCTAGCACAGATACGCAGTATTTT.